This T cell receptor (beta chain) comes out of a study of CD8+ T cells in alopecia areata. Noted treatment: oral pan-JAK inhibitor, 5-10 mg twice daily. Details on this clone: What it binds is unknown.

General observations from the study: With tofacitinib ongoing, many expanded lesional clones persisted in both scalp and blood.

Extracted from the samples, RNA was reverse transcribed into cDNA to serve as the sequencing template. The data were produced by immunoSEQ multiplex PCR, yet TCRdb's version contains in-frame clones alone and is incomplete. The sample consists of around 150,000 clones, about 60% of them appearing once. The CDR3 has 10 residues. The V gene's germline CDR1 is DFQATT and CDR2 SNEGSKA (reference sequence). Trimming took off 6 bases at V and 10 bases at J, with 12 bases between the two ends. The chain has TRBV20-1 and TRBJ2-5, with D tentatively TRBD1 (6 bases). This clonotype originated in a human donor with alopecia areata. The sequencing used CD4+ T cells sorted from blood, collected at week 24, from a patient treated with tofacitinib. Here the CDR3 DNA reads TGCAGTGCGATCGACAGGTTCCAGTACTTC. This codes for CSAIDRFQYF.